This TCR beta chain was observed in a study of regulatory T cells in long-lasting Graves disease. Germline trimming cut 5 bases from V and 6 bases from J; bases unmatched to any gene: 3. The germline CDR1 and CDR2 sequences are SGHTA and FQGTGA. The CDR3 consists of 13 residues. Study results and caveats: Persistent disease favored TRBV28, TRBJ1-2 and TRBJ2-5. Persistent patients shared more public clonotypes (over 2,500) than new patients (approximately 970).

The authors built TCR beta libraries using iRepertoire HTBI primers and Arm-PCR of CDR3 regions. MiXCR, run by TCRdb on the multiplex PCR reads, gives a single entry per CDR3 protein. The table includes about 320,000 distinct CDR3 sequences, about a sixth detected once. Time point here: newly diagnosed GD, antithyroid drugs for less than 3 months. Isolated PBMC RNA provided the starting material for the TCR library. Graves' disease diagnoses followed American Thyroid Association guidelines. The authors drew patients from an endocrinology department in Xi'an, China. This clonotype occurred many times. Its antigen is undetermined.

The chain carries TRBV7-3 and TRBJ2-2; 7 nucleotides match TRBD2. The material sequenced was peripheral blood mononuclear cells (PBMCs), taken at new diagnosis, from a patient treated with antithyroid drugs. The sequence was collected from a female donor with Graves disease. The CDR3 nucleotides are TGTGCCAGCAGCCGACTAGCTCCCGGGGAGCTGTTTTTT. Translation gives CASSRLAPGELFF.